This T cell receptor beta chain was captured by sequencing in a study of blood T cell repertoires in COVID-19. Study at large: Researchers got acute and convalescent COVID-19 samples from the United States, Italy and Spain. The analysed material was cDNA or gDNA that came from T cells, B-cell-depleted T cells, or PBMCs.

The length of the CDR3 is 15 residues. CDR1 is SGHRS, CDR2 YFSETQ, per germline. The ends were cut back, 0 bases at V and 2 bases at J, with 11 bases in the middle. Under the authors' procedure: It was from reference gene primer amplification that nucleated cell counts were estimated. Using immunoSEQ multiplex PCR, the repertoire was profiled, and TCRdb retains in-frame clones only, with some absent. The V and J calls and clone size come from that table; D and trimming were worked out from the DNA. This sample has over 150,000 clones, with roughly nine tenths found just once. Material: peripheral blood. V usage is TRBV5-1 and J usage is TRBJ2-5; D ambiguous. The TCR was taken from a man between 45 and 60 years old with acute or convalescent COVID-19. The CDR3 nucleotides are TGCGCCAGCAGCTTGGTGCCAGAGACTCAAGAGACCCAGTACTTC. As protein: CASSLVPETQETQYF.